Shown below are 18 T cell receptor beta chains from a single sample sequenced in a study of OX40 agonist ivuxolimab in advanced cancers. Measured with immunoSEQ multiplex PCR; TCRdb has only the in-frame clones, and not every one. The data contain approximately 74,000 clones, just over 90% of them singletons. The source material was CD4+ or CD8+ T cells sorted from blood, sampled in a trial of the OX40 agonist ivuxolimab. These receptors were collected from an adult with an advanced solid tumor such as melanoma, head and neck, liver or kidney cancer.

The gene calls are TRBV28 and TRBJ2-1, with 7 bases aligning to TRBD1. Trimming cost V 5 bases and J 9 bases; bases outside gene matches: 7. Germline values: CDR1 MDHEN, CDR2 SYDVKM. This CDR3 spans 13 amino acids. The CDR3 DNA reads TGTGCCAGCAGTCTCTCGACAGGGAGTGAGCAGTTCTTC. As protein: CASSLSTGSEQFF.

The chain links TRBV2 to TRBJ2-7, with 11 positions matching TRBD2. CDR3 length equals 14 residues. The germline V gene encodes CDR1 SNHLY and CDR2 FYNNEI. After removal of 7 bases from V and 4 bases from J, the junction contained 6 bases not matched to a gene. CDR3 nucleotide sequence: TGTGCCAGCATCGGGACTAGCGGATCGTACGAGCAGTACTTC. This codes for CASIGTSGSYEQYF.

The chain uses TRBV29-1 and TRBJ2-2, with a weak D call TRBD2 (6 bases). Germline assignment: CDR1 SQVTM and CDR2 ANQGSEA. The CDR3 length is 12 residues. Trimming left V 7 bases short and J 6 bases short, with 12 bases between. The CDR3 sequence: CSGAGGAGELFF. The CDR3 DNA sequence: TGCAGCGGTGCCGGAGGGGCCGGGGAGCTGTTTTTT.

This chain joins TRBV19 and TRBJ1-1; 8 nucleotides match TRBD1. This CDR3 is 14 amino acids long. With 2 bases clipped from V and 5 bases from J, the junction kept 4 bases outside the gene matches. Looked up from germline, CDR1 is LNHDA and CDR2 is SQIVND (reference sequence). The CDR3, as DNA: TGTGCCAGTAGTATAACAGGGGGATGGACTGAAGCTTTCTTT. It is translated as CASSITGGWTEAFF.

This chain uses TRBV28 with TRBJ1-1, with a weak D call TRBD1 (6 bases). This CDR3 has 14 residues. Germline CDR1 MDHEN, CDR2 SYDVKM. V gave up 6 bases and J gave up 6 bases, with 17 bases separating them. CDR3 bases: TGTGCCAGCAGCCGATACAGGGTCGTGGCTGAAGCTTTCTTT. This gives the protein CASSRYRVVAEAFF.

The chain combines TRBV9 with TRBJ2-7, with 7 bases aligning to TRBD2. Germline V gives CDR1 SGDLS, CDR2 YYNGEE. The CDR3 spans 14 residues. With V trimmed by 0 bases and J by 2 bases, 2 bases remained unmatched. The CDR3: CASSVVGTTYEQYF. The CDR3 bases are TGTGCCAGCAGCGTAGTAGGGACTACCTACGAGCAGTACTTC. The full variable domain, with the rest looked up from reference TRBV9 and TRBJ2-7, is DSGVTQTPKHLITATGQRVTLRCSPRSGDLSVYWYQQSLDQGLQFLIQYYNGEERAKGNILERFSAQQFPDLHSELNLSSLELGDSALYFCASSVVGTTYEQYFGPGTRLTVT.

The V call is TRBV13, the J call TRBJ2-1, with D possibly being TRBD1 (5 bases). The CDR3 consists of 14 residues. The germline V and J ends were trimmed by 2 bases and 7 bases, with 12 bases remaining between them. Looked up from germline, CDR1 is PRHDT and CDR2 is FYEKMQ (reference sequence). The CDR3 DNA reads as TGTGCCAGCAGCTTATTGTCCCAGGGTAATGAGCAGTTCTTC. Protein product: CASSLLSQGNEQFF.

The gene calls are TRBV15 and TRBJ2-7, with 7 bases fitting TRBD1. The germline V gene encodes CDR1 LNHNV and CDR2 YYDKDF (reference sequence). CDR3 length: 15 amino acids. The V and J ends lost 3 bases and 0 bases, in that order; junction bases with no gene match: 5. The CDR3 region has the DNA TGTGCCACCAGCAGGAAGACAGGGATCTCCTACGAGCAGTACTTC. The encoded protein is CATSRKTGISYEQYF.

The gene calls are TRBV7-3 and TRBJ1-1; possibly TRBD1 for D (5 bases). V shed 5 bases and J shed 0 bases, with 16 bases lying between them. This CDR3 is built from 16 residues. Germline lookup yields CDR1 SGHTA and CDR2 FQGTGA. DNA of the CDR3: TGTGCCAGCAGCGTTTCAGGGCCTGAGATGAACACTGAAGCTTTCTTT. This codes for CASSVSGPEMNTEAFF.

The chain is built from TRBV6-6 and TRBJ1-1; D gene uncertain. Germline V gives CDR1 MNHNY, CDR2 SVGAGI (reference sequence). Trimming removed 2 bases at V and 6 bases at J, with 7 bases between. This CDR3 contains 12 residues. As DNA, the CDR3 is TGTGCCAGCAGTTACGGTATTGCTGAAGCTTTCTTT. It codes for CASSYGIAEAFF.

The CDR3 region has the DNA TGTGCCAGTAGTACCGACAGGGTCGGGCAGCCCCAGCATTTT. Encoded protein: CASSTDRVGQPQHF. The chain recombines TRBV19 with TRBJ1-5, with 7 positions matching TRBD1. Per the germline V gene, CDR1 is LNHDA and CDR2 is SQIVND (reference sequence). V shed 4 bases, J shed 7 bases, and the junction held 7 bases outside the gene matches. The CDR3 contains 14 residues. Drawing the rest from reference TRBV19 and TRBJ1-5, the complete variable domain is DGGITQSPKYLFRKEGQNVTLSCEQNLNHDAMYWYRQDPGQGLRLIYYSQIVNDFQKGDIAEGYSVSREKKESFPLTVTSAQKNPTAFYLCASSTDRVGQPQHFGDGTRLSIL.

This clone was counted between two and nine times. The chain combines TRBV4-1 with TRBJ2-1; D call uncertain. V was trimmed by 4 bases and J by 7 bases, leaving 11 bases between them. The length of the CDR3 is 13 residues. Per the germline V gene, CDR1 is MGHRA and CDR2 is YSYEKL. DNA for the CDR3: TGCGCCAGCAGCCCCACCCCCACTAATGAGCAGTTCTTC. Its translation: CASSPTPTNEQFF.

This chain joins TRBV6-5 and TRBJ1-1; 8 bases map to TRBD1. V lost 5 bases, J lost 6 bases, and 11 bases stayed unmatched. The CDR3 runs 15 residues. Germline CDR1 and CDR2: MNHEY and SVGAGI. The CDR3 region is CASSTGQGGIPEAFF. Here the CDR3 DNA reads TGTGCCAGCAGTACCGGACAGGGTGGTATCCCTGAAGCTTTCTTT.

The chain employs TRBV28 and TRBJ2-1; 14 nucleotides align to TRBD2. V was clipped by 6 bases and J by 8 bases; unmatched bases: 6. The germline V gene encodes CDR1 MDHEN and CDR2 SYDVKM. This CDR3 comprises 15 residues. This chain's CDR3 is CASRLGLAGEDEQFF. CDR3 DNA: TGTGCCAGCAGGCTGGGACTAGCGGGAGAGGATGAGCAGTTCTTC.

The CDR3 region is CASSYSGQAPAFF. CDR3 DNA: TGTGCCAGCAGTTATTCCGGACAGGCCCCAGCTTTCTTT. This chain links TRBV6-5 with TRBJ1-1, with TRBD1 matching 7 bases. Germline values: CDR1 MNHEY, CDR2 SVGAGI. V gave up 3 bases and J gave up 10 bases; unmatched junction bases: 8. This CDR3 comprises 13 residues.

J is TRBJ2-1 and V is TRBV25-1; 9 nucleotides line up with TRBD2. CDR1 is MGHDK, CDR2 SYGVNS, per germline. The CDR3 consists of 16 residues. After removal of 4 bases from V and 2 bases from J, the junction contained 6 bases not matched to a gene. CDR3 region: CASSAAGGLAYNEQFF. CDR3 nucleotide sequence: TGTGCCAGCAGTGCGGCGGGGGGGCTGGCCTACAATGAGCAGTTCTTC.

The chain links TRBV7-9 to TRBJ2-7; perhaps TRBD1 as D (6 bases). This CDR3 is 14 amino acids long. The ends were cut back, 3 bases at V and 5 bases at J, with 14 bases in the middle. CDR1 and CDR2 (germline): SEHNR, FQNEAQ (reference sequence). The CDR3 loop is CASSFSTGRDEQYF. The CDR3 bases are TGTGCCAGCAGCTTTAGTACAGGGAGAGACGAGCAGTACTTC.

This sequence joins TRBV5-1 and TRBJ2-2, with TRBD1 as a possible D gene (5 bases). Deletions cut 0 bases from V and 6 bases from J, with 12 bases between. CDR1 and CDR2 (germline): SGHRS, YFSETQ. There are 15 residues in the CDR3. CDR3 nucleotides: TGCGCCAGCAGCTTGGTCTCAGGGATGTCCGGGGAGCTGTTTTTT. Encoded protein: CASSLVSGMSGELFF.